This entry lists 10 T cell receptor beta chains sequenced from one sample in a study of shared clonotypes between healthy human individuals. Profiling relied on immunoSEQ multiplex PCR, and the TCRdb table lists in-frame clones only, not all of them. Of some 2.4 million clones listed, roughly 93% are singletons. Sequencing used naive CD4+ T cells from PBMCs. The subset: CD45RA+ positively selected. Every receptor here comes from a man aged 18 to 35 in good health. Some clones in this sample may be carry-over from other donors' samples.

The rearrangement joins TRBV15 to TRBJ2-5; D gene unclear. The V end was cut by 1 base, the J end by 7 bases, with 13 bases between. CDR1 is LNHNV, CDR2 YYDKDF, per germline (reference sequence). This CDR3 has 14 residues. CDR3 in DNA: TGTGCCACCAGCAGAGGGTGGGATTCGTGGACCCAGTACTTC. Residues: CATSRGWDSWTQYF.

With regard to this clone: This specimen includes other DNA sequences encoding the same CDR3. The gene calls are TRBV27 and TRBJ2-5; TRBD2 matches 10 bases. The CDR3 has 14 amino acids. V was clipped by 6 bases and J by 5 bases; unmatched bases: 6. Germline V gene lookup returns CDR1 MNHEY and CDR2 SMNVEV (reference sequence). CDR3: CASSPTSGWETQYF. CDR3 coding DNA: TGTGCCAGCAGCCCGACTAGCGGGTGGGAGACCCAGTACTTC.

This clone was recorded a few times. Other DNA sequences in the sample encode the same CDR3. The genes are TRBV28 and TRBJ1-3; D remains ambiguous. The CDR3 sequence is 11 residues long. Germline values: CDR1 MDHEN, CDR2 SYDVKM. V lost 2 bases to trimming and J lost 4 bases, with 0 bases between them. In DNA, the CDR3 is TGTGCCAGCAGTTTAGGAAACACCATATATTTT. Translating it yields CASSLGNTIYF. The whole variable domain, filled in from reference TRBV28 and TRBJ1-3, reads DVKVTQSSRYLVKRTGEKVFLECVQDMDHENMFWYRQDPGLGLRLIYFSYDVKMKEKGDIPEGYSVSREKKERFSLILESASTNQTSMYLCASSLGNTIYFGEGSWLTVV.

Points on this clone: The junction departs from germline at one end; a sequencing error may be responsible. Other DNA sequences from this sample encode an identical CDR3 as well. The V call is TRBV27, the J call TRBJ2-5; D gene unclear. This CDR3 is built from 11 residues. Germline lookup yields CDR1 MNHEY and CDR2 SMNVEV (reference sequence). CDR3 in DNA: TGCGCCAGCAGTTTTAGTGGGACCCAGTACTTC. Protein sequence: CASSFSGTQYF.

The chain recombines TRBV6-5 with TRBJ1-1; D is possibly TRBD1 (5 bases). The germline V gene encodes CDR1 MNHEY and CDR2 SVGAGI. The V end was cut by 0 bases, the J end by 4 bases, with 12 bases between. The CDR3 length is 15 residues. CDR3 region: CASSYSIGAGTEAFF. The DNA of the CDR3 is TGTGCCAGCAGTTACTCGATAGGGGCAGGCACTGAAGCTTTCTTT.

The chain uses TRBV19 and TRBJ1-5, with 12 bases matching TRBD1. V shed 11 bases and J 3 bases; nucleotides not matched to a gene: 8. Germline assignment: CDR1 LNHDA and CDR2 SQIVND (reference sequence). CDR3 length: 15 amino acids. The CDR3 coding sequence is TGTGCCTCGAAGGGACAGGGGGCGAACAATCAGCCCCAGCATTTT. Protein sequence: CASKGQGANNQPQHF.

The gene calls are TRBV5-4 and TRBJ2-7; 9 nucleotides match TRBD1. Germline CDR1 SGHNT, CDR2 YYREEE (reference sequence). The CDR3 loop spans 14 amino acids. J was trimmed by 7 bases and V by 4 bases; bases with no gene match: 9. The CDR3 reads CASSRDRANSEQYF. The CDR3 DNA sequence: TGTGCCAGCAGCAGGGACAGGGCGAATTCAGAGCAGTACTTC.

V is TRBV7-9 and J is TRBJ2-1; D perhaps matches TRBD2 (5 bases). The CDR3 is 14 residues long. V was cut by 5 bases and J by 5 bases, with 13 bases left in between. The V gene's germline CDR1 is SEHNR and CDR2 FQNEAQ (reference sequence). The CDR3 spells CASSAGKENNEQFF. The CDR3 region has the DNA TGTGCCAGCAGCGCCGGGAAGGAAAACAATGAGCAGTTCTTC.

This chain uses TRBV7-2 with TRBJ2-6, with TRBD1 matching 7 bases. After removal of 6 bases from V and 4 bases from J, the junction contained 12 bases not matched to a gene. Germline CDR1 and CDR2: SGHTA and FQGNSA. The CDR3 is 17 amino acids. The CDR3 loop reads CASRRTGLYLGANVLTF. CDR3 DNA: TGTGCCAGCAGAAGGACAGGCTTGTATTTGGGGGCCAACGTCCTGACTTTC.

The chain employs TRBV5-8 and TRBJ2-5; 11 bases are a match to TRBD1. Germline V gives CDR1 SGHTS, CDR2 YDEGEE. The V gene end was trimmed by 2 bases and the J gene end by 7 bases; junction bases not matched to a gene: 7. The CDR3 length is 15 residues. The chain's CDR3 is CASSFLPGQGGTQYF. The CDR3 DNA follows: TGTGCCAGCAGCTTCCTACCGGGACAGGGGGGGACCCAGTACTTC.